The rows below give T cell receptor beta chains drawn from one sample of a study of CD8 T cells in Susac syndrome. MiXCR was run by TCRdb on the immunoSEQ multiplex PCR reads, yielding one entry per CDR3 protein. In the table there are 150,000 or so distinct CDR3 sequences, about 94% of which are singletons. The sample taken for sequencing was CD4+ T cells from PBMCs. The receptor source for this set is a human donor in good health. The CDR3 runs from the conserved cysteine through the conserved F or W. Each record gives: CDR3 DNA, CDR3 protein, J gene, D gene, clone size, V gene. D genes are given only for firm matches. For some rows the clone size is stated as once, few or many, or as a class when expanded; others skip it.

CDR3nt: TGTGCCAGCAGCCCCTTTCGGGGTAGCTATGGCTACACCTTC; CDR3aa: CASSPFRGSYGYTF; j_gene: TRBJ1-2; d_gene: -; abundance: -; v_gene: TRBV3-1
CDR3nt: TGCAGCGTTTCCAGCGGGGGAGATACGCAGTATTTT; CDR3aa: CSVSSGGDTQYF; j_gene: TRBJ2-3; d_gene: TRBD2; abundance: -; v_gene: TRBV29-1
CDR3nt: TGCAGTGCTAGAGACCGGGACAGGAATCCCACAGATACGCAGTATTTT; CDR3aa: CSARDRDRNPTDTQYF; j_gene: TRBJ2-3; d_gene: TRBD1; abundance: -; v_gene: TRBV20-1
CDR3nt: TGTGCCTGGACACGGGACTCTAACTATGGCTACACCTTC; CDR3aa: CAWTRDSNYGYTF; j_gene: TRBJ1-2; d_gene: -; abundance: -; v_gene: TRBV30
CDR3nt: TGTGCCAGCAGCCAGGCGGGGGAGCAGTTCTTC; CDR3aa: CASSQAGEQFF; j_gene: TRBJ2-1; d_gene: -; abundance: -; v_gene: TRBV3-1
CDR3nt: TGTGCCAGCAGCGTGCGCGCGACAGGGACCCATGGCTACACCTTC; CDR3aa: CASSVRATGTHGYTF; j_gene: TRBJ1-2; d_gene: TRBD1; abundance: -; v_gene: TRBV9
CDR3nt: TGTGCCAGCAGTTTGTACACTGAAGCTTTCTTT; CDR3aa: CASSLYTEAFF; j_gene: TRBJ1-1; d_gene: -; abundance: few; v_gene: TRBV12-3/TRBV12-4
CDR3nt: TGTGCCACCAGCGGAAGGAAGGGGACAGGGGATGTCAATGAGCAGTTCTTC; CDR3aa: CATSGRKGTGDVNEQFF; j_gene: TRBJ2-1; d_gene: TRBD1; abundance: -; v_gene: TRBV24-1
CDR3nt: TGCGCCAGCAGCCGCCGACTAGGACAGGATCTCTACAATGAGCAGTTCTTC; CDR3aa: CASSRRLGQDLYNEQFF; j_gene: TRBJ2-1; d_gene: -; abundance: -; v_gene: TRBV4-3
CDR3nt: TGCAGCGTGACCTGGGAGACAGAAGCTTTCTTT; CDR3aa: CSVTWETEAFF; j_gene: TRBJ1-1; d_gene: -; abundance: -; v_gene: TRBV29-1
CDR3nt: TGTGCCAGCAGCTTGGGGACAGGGGCTGGTCAAGAGACCCAGTACTTC; CDR3aa: CASSLGTGAGQETQYF; j_gene: TRBJ2-5; d_gene: TRBD1; abundance: -; v_gene: TRBV5-4
CDR3nt: TGCGCCAGCAGCCAAGAACTAGCGGCCCACAATGAGCAGTTCTTC; CDR3aa: CASSQELAAHNEQFF; j_gene: TRBJ2-1; d_gene: TRBD2; abundance: -; v_gene: TRBV4-3
CDR3nt: TGCAGCGCAGCCGACGCCCTCCCGGGACAGCCTCCGGAGTTCTATGGCTACACCTTC; CDR3aa: CSAADALPGQPPEFYGYTF; j_gene: TRBJ1-2; d_gene: TRBD1; abundance: -; v_gene: TRBV29-1
CDR3nt: TGCAGTGCTGCGCAGGAACACGCAGATACGCAGTATTTT; CDR3aa: CSAAQEHADTQYF; j_gene: TRBJ2-3; d_gene: -; abundance: -; v_gene: TRBV20-1
CDR3nt: TGCGCCAGCAGCCGCGGGGACTCCTCCTACGAGCAGTACTTC; CDR3aa: CASSRGDSSYEQYF; j_gene: TRBJ2-7; d_gene: -; abundance: -; v_gene: TRBV4-1
CDR3nt: TGCAGTGCTAGGGACAGGGGCCAAGCTTTCTTT; CDR3aa: CSARDRGQAFF; j_gene: TRBJ1-1; d_gene: TRBD1; abundance: -; v_gene: TRBV20-1